This T cell receptor beta chain was identified during a study of blood T cell repertoires in COVID-19. Study in general: PBMCs, B-cell-depleted T cells, or T cells provided the cDNA or gDNA that made up the material.

In the authors' workflow: Reference gene primer amplification gave estimated nucleated cell counts. Method: immunoSEQ multiplex PCR; TCRdb's copy keeps in-frame clones and lacks some. V and J calls and clone size are as listed in that table; D and trimming were resolved from the DNA. The data hold about 120,000 clones, with more than 75% observed a single time. CDR1 and CDR2 from the germline V gene are SQVTM and ANQGSEA. The CDR3 covers 13 residues. J gave up 7 bases and V 5 bases, and 4 bases lay outside the gene matches. This receptor was identified in a man in his 60s with acute or convalescent COVID-19. The gene calls are TRBV29-1 and TRBJ1-4; 10 bases are shared with TRBD1. Sequenced input: peripheral blood. CDR3 in DNA: TGCAGCGTTACCGGGACAGGGGCTGAAAAACTGTTTTTT. Protein: CSVTGTGAEKLFF.